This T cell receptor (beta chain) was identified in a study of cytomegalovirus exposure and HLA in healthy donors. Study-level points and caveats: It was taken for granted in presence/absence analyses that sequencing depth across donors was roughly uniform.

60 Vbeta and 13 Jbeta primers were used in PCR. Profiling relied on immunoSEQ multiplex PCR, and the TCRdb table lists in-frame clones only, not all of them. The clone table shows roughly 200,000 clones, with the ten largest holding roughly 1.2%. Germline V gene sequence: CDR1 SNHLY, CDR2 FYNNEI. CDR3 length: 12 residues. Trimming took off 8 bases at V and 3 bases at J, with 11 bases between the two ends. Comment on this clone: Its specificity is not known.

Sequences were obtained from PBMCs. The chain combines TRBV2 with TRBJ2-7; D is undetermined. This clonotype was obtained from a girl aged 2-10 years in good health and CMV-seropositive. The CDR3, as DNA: TGTGCCAGCGGGCCGAACCTCTACGAGCAGTACTTC. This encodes CASGPNLYEQYF. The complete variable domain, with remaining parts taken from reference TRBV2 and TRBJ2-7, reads EPEVTQTPSHQVTQMGQEVILRCVPISNHLYFYWYRQILGQKVEFLVSFYNNEISEKSEIFDDQFSVERPDGSNFTLKIRSTKLEDSAMYFCASGPNLYEQYFGPGTRLTVT.